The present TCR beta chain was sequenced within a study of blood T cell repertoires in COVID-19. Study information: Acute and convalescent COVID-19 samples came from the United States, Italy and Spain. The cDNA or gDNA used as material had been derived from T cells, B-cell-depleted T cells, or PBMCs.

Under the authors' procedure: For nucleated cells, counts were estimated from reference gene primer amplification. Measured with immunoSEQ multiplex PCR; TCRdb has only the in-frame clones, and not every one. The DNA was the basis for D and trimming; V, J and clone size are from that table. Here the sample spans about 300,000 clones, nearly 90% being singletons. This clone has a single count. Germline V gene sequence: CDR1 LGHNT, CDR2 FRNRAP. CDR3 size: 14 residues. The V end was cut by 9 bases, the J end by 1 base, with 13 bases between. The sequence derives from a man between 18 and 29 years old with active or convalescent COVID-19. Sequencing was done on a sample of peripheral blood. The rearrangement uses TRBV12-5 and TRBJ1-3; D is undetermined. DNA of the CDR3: TGTGCTAGCTCCTTGCGGCTGTCTGGAAACACCATATATTTT. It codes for CASSLRLSGNTIYF.